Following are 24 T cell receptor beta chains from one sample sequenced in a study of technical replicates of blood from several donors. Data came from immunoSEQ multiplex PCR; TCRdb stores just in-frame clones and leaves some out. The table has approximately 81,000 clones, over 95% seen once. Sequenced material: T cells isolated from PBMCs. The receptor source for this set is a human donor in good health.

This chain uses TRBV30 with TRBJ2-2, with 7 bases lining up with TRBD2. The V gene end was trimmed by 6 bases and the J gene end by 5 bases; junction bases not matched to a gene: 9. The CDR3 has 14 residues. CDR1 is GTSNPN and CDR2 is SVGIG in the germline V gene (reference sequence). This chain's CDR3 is CACRMGGGTGELFF. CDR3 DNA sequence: TGTGCCTGTCGGATGGGGGGAGGGACCGGGGAGCTGTTTTTT. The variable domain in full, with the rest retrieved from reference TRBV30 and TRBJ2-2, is SQTIHQWPATLVQPVGSPLSLECTVEGTSNPNLYWYRQAAGRGLQLLFYSVGIGQISSEVPQNLSASRPQDRQFILSSKKLLLSDSGFYLCACRMGGGTGELFFGEGSRLTVL.

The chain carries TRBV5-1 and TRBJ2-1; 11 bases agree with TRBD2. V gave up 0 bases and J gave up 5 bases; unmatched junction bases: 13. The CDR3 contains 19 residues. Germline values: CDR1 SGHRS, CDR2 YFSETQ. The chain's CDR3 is CASSLVSLAGVHSDNEQFF. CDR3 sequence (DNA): TGCGCCAGCAGCTTGGTATCACTAGCGGGAGTTCACTCGGACAATGAGCAGTTCTTC.

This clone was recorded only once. The CDR3 nucleotides are TGTGCCAGCAGTGAATTCGGGGGAGGTCAGCCCCAGCATTTT. Translated, it gives CASSEFGGGQPQHF. This sequence joins TRBV6-1 and TRBJ1-5, with D possibly matching TRBD1 (5 bases). With 2 bases removed from V and 6 bases from J, the gap between germline ends came to 11 bases. CDR1 is MNHNS, CDR2 SASEGT, per germline. The CDR3 sequence is 14 residues long.

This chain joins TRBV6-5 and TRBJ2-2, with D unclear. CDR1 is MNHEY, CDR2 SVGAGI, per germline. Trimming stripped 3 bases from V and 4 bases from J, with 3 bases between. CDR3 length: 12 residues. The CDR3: CASSYLTGELFF. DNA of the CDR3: TGTGCCAGCAGTTATCTCACCGGGGAGCTGTTTTTT.

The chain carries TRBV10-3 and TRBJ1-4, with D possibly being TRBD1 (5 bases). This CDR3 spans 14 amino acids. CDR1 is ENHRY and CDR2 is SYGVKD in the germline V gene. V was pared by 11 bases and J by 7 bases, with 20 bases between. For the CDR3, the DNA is TGTGCCTCCCAACCCTGGGACGGGGGTGAAAAACTGTTTTTT. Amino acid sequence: CASQPWDGGEKLFF.

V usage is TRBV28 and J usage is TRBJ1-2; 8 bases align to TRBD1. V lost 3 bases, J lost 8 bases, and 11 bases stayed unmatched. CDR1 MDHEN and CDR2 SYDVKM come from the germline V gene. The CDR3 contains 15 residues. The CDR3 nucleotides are TGTGCCAGCAGTTTGGACAGGGTAGTCATTATCGGCTACACCTTC. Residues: CASSLDRVVIIGYTF.

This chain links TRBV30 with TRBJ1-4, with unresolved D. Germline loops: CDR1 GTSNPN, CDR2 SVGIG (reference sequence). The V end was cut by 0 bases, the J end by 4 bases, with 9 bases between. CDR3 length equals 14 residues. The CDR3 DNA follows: TGTGCCTGGAGTGTAGGTCAGGTTAATGAAAAACTGTTTTTT. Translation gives CAWSVGQVNEKLFF.

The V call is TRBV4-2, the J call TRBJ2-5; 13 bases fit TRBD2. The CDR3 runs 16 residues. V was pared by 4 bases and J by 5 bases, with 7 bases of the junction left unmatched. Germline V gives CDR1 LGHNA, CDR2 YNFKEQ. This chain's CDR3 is CASSPRLAGGGETQYF. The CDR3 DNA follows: TGTGCCAGCAGCCCTAGACTAGCGGGAGGCGGGGAGACCCAGTACTTC.

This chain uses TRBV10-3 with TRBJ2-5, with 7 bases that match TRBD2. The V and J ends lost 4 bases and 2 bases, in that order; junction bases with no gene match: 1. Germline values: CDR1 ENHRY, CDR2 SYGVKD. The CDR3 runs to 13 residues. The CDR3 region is CAISGAGQETQYF. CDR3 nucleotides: TGTGCCATCAGTGGAGCGGGACAAGAGACCCAGTACTTC.

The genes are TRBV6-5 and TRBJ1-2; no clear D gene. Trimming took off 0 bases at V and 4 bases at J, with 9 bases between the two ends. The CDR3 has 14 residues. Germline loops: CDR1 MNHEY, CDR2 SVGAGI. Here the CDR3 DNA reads TGTGCCAGCAGTTACTCGGGCACTAGCTATGGCTACACCTTC. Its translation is CASSYSGTSYGYTF.

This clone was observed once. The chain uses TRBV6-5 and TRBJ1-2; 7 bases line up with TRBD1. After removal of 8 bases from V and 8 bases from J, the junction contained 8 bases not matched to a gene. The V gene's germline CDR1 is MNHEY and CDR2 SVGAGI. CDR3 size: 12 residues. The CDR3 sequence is CASWKGAEGYTF. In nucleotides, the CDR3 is TGTGCCAGCTGGAAGGGGGCGGAAGGCTACACCTTC.

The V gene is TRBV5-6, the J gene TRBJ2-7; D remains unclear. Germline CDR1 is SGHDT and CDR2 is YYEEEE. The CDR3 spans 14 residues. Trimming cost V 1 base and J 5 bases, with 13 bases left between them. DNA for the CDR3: TGTGCCAGCAGCTTGTACAGTGGTCCGGACGAGCAGTACTTC. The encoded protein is CASSLYSGPDEQYF.

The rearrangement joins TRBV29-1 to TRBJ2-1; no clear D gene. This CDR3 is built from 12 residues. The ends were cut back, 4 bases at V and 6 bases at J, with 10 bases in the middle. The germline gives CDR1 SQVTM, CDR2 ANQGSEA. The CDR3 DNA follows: TGCAGCGTTGCTAGTAGTGCCAATGAGCAGTTCTTC. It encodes CSVASSANEQFF.

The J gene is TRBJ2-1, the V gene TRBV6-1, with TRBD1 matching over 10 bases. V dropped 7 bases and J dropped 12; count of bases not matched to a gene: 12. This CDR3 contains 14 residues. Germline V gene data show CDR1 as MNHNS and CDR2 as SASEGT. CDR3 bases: TGTGCCAGCAATTCCGGGACAGGGGTGGTGGGGCAGTTCTTC. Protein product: CASNSGTGVVGQFF.

This chain's CDR3 is CASSPLVGGGREETQYF. The CDR3 coding sequence is TGTGCCAGCAGCCCCCTGGTAGGCGGGGGGAGAGAAGAGACCCAGTACTTC. The chain has TRBV5-6 and TRBJ2-5; TRBD2 aligns across 8 bases. In germline, CDR1 is SGHDT, CDR2 YYEEEE. Trimming cost V 4 bases and J 3 bases; bases outside gene matches: 14. This CDR3 contains 17 residues.

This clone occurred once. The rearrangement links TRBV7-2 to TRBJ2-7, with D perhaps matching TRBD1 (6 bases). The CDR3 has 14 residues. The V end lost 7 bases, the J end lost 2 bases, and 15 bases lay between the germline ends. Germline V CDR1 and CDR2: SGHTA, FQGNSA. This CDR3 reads CASNKGGGPYEQYF. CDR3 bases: TGTGCCAGCAACAAGGGTGGGGGCCCCTACGAGCAGTACTTC.

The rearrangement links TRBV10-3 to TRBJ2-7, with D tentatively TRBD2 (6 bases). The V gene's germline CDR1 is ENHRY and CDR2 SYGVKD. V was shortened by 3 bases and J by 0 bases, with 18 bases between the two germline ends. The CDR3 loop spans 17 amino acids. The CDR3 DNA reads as TGTGCCATCAGTGAACCCCTAAACCGGGACTTCTCCTACGAGCAGTACTTC. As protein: CAISEPLNRDFSYEQYF.

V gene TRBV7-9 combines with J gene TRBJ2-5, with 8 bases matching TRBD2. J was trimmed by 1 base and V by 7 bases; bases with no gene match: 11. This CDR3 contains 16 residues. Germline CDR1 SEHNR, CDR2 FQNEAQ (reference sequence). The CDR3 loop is CASTSRLANLQETQYF. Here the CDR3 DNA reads TGTGCCAGCACTTCCAGACTAGCGAACCTCCAAGAGACCCAGTACTTC.

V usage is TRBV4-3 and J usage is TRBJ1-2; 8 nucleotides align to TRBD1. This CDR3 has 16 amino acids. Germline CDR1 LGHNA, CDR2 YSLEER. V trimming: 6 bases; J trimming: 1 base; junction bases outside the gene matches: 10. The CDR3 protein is CASRYHAQGGNYGYTF. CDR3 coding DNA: TGCGCCAGCAGATATCACGCACAGGGGGGTAACTATGGCTACACCTTC.

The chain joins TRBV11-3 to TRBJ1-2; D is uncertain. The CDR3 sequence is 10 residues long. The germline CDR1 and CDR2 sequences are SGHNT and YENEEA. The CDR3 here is CTTQDYGYTF. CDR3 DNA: TGTACCACTCAGGACTATGGCTACACCTTC.

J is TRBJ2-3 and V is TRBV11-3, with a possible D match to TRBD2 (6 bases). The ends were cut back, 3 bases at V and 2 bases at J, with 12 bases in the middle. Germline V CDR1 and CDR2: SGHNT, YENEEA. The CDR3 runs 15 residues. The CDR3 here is CASSFGGEYTDTQYF. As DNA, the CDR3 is TGTGCCAGCAGCTTTGGCGGGGAATACACAGATACGCAGTATTTT. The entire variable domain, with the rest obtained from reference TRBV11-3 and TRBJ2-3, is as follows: EAGVVQSPRYKIIEKKQPVAFWCNPISGHNTLYWYLQNLGQGPELLIRYENEEAVDDSQLPKDRFSAERLKGVDSTLKIQPAELGDSAVYLCASSFGGEYTDTQYFGPGTRLTVL.

CDR3 in DNA: TGTGCCAGCAGGCCGGACTGGACAGGAGCGAATGGAAACACCATATATTTT. Protein product: CASRPDWTGANGNTIYF. The chain carries TRBV28 and TRBJ1-3; 7 nucleotides match TRBD1. There are 17 residues in the CDR3. J was trimmed by 3 bases and V by 6 bases; bases with no gene match: 14. The germline gives CDR1 MDHEN, CDR2 SYDVKM.

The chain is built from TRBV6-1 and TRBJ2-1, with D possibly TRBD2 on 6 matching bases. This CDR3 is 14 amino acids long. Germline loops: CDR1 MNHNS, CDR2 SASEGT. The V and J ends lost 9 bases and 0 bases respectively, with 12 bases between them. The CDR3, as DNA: TGTGCCAGTCGCGCGGGACCCTCCTACAATGAGCAGTTCTTC. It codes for CASRAGPSYNEQFF.

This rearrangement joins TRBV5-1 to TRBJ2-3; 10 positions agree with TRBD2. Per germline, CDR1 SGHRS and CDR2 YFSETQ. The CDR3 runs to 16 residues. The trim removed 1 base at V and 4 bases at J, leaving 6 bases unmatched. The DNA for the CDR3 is TGCGCCAGCAGCTTGCTAGCGGGAGAATTCGCAGATACGCAGTATTTT. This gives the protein CASSLLAGEFADTQYF.